A selection of T cell receptor beta chains follows, all from one sample in a study of T cell changes during pregnancy in multiple sclerosis. The protocol was immunoSEQ multiplex PCR, while the TCRdb copy is restricted to in-frame clones and leaves out a portion. The sample includes around 80,000 clones, about 90% seen only once; the top ten take roughly 1.4%. The sequences come from peripheral blood, collected before pregnancy. All receptors derive from a female donor with multiple sclerosis, enrolled in a pregnancy study. Both conserved end residues are part of each CDR3. The D gene is left open where the match is weak. Where a row states a size, it is once, few, many or the class of an expanded clone; other rows omit it.

- | TRBJ1-2 | TRBV29-1 | 14 | - | TGCAGCGTTGCTGAACTGACAGCCAACTATGGCTACACCTTC | CSVAELTANYGYTF
- | TRBJ2-7 | TRBV29-1 | 13 | - | TGCAGCGTTGGGGGACTTGACGCCTACGAGCAGTACTTC | CSVGGLDAYEQYF
- | TRBJ2-3 | TRBV18 | 16 | - | TGTGCCAGCTCATTCGAGGCTATAACTAGCACAGATACGCAGTATTTT | CASSFEAITSTDTQYF
- | TRBJ2-3 | TRBV5-1 | 16 | - | TGCGCCAGCAGCTTGGCCTCCAGGGATTGGACAGATACGCAGTATTTT | CASSLASRDWTDTQYF
TRBD1 | TRBJ1-1 | TRBV14 | 13 | - | TGTGCCAGCAGCCAGGGACAGACCACTGAAGCTTTCTTT | CASSQGQTTEAFF
- | TRBJ1-2 | TRBV29-1 | 14 | - | TGCAGCGTGCACCCAAGAGGAGCTACCTATGGCTACACCTTC | CSVHPRGATYGYTF
TRBD1 | TRBJ1-1 | TRBV27 | 14 | once | TGTGCCAGCAGTTTCAACCAGGGGGGCACTGAAGCTTTCTTT | CASSFNQGGTEAFF
- | TRBJ2-7 | TRBV9 | 14 | - | TGTGCCAGCAGCCCAGGGTTTGGATCCTACGAGCAGTACTTC | CASSPGFGSYEQYF
TRBD1 | TRBJ2-7 | TRBV10-3 | 15 | - | TGTGCCATCAGCAATTCGGGACAGGGTGTCCACGAGCAGTACTTC | CAISNSGQGVHEQYF
TRBD2 | TRBJ2-1 | TRBV9 | 12 | - | TGTGCCAGCAGTAAGCGGGGACCCATGCAGTTCTTC | CASSKRGPMQFF
- | TRBJ1-2 | TRBV10-1 | 15 | - | TGCGCCAGCAACCTATCCGGACGGGAATTGTATGGCTACACCTTC | CASNLSGRELYGYTF
TRBD1 | TRBJ1-5 | TRBV5-1 | 15 | - | TGCGCCAGCAGCTTGACAACAGGGGTGGGACAGCCCCAGCATTTT | CASSLTTGVGQPQHF
- | TRBJ2-7 | TRBV5-4 | 16 | once | TGTGCCAGCAGCTTGGATCCAGGGATGTTGCCAATCGAGCAGTACTTC | CASSLDPGMLPIEQYF
- | TRBJ2-7 | TRBV10-1 | 13 | - | TGCGCCAGCAGCCCTGGCGGGACGCACGAGCAGTACTTC | CASSPGGTHEQYF
TRBD2 | TRBJ2-3 | TRBV4-2 | 16 | - | TGTGCCAGCAGCCGACACCTAGCGGGGGGGGCAGATACGCAGTATTTT | CASSRHLAGGADTQYF
TRBD2 | TRBJ2-2 | TRBV19 | 15 | - | TGTGCCAGTAGTTTCATAGCGGGGGGAACCGGGGAGCTGTTTTTT | CASSFIAGGTGELFF
- | TRBJ1-2 | TRBV30 | 11 | - | TGTGCCTGTCCTGGGGGGTGTGGCTACACCTTC | CACPGGCGYTF
TRBD1 | TRBJ2-2 | TRBV7-6 | 18 | - | TGTGCCAGCAGCTTAAAGCCTCCCAGGACAGGGTTCACCGGGGAGCTGTTTTTT | CASSLKPPRTGFTGELFF
TRBD1 | TRBJ2-7 | TRBV27 | 13 | - | TGTGCCAGCAGTCACAGGGGGCTGTACGAGCAGTACTTC | CASSHRGLYEQYF
- | TRBJ2-7 | TRBV27 | 11 | - | TGTGCCAGCAGGAGCTCCTACGAGCAGTACTTC | CASRSSYEQYF
- | TRBJ1-1 | TRBV7-2 | 15 | - | TGTGCCAGCAGCTATTCGACAGGCATGAACACTGAAGCTTTCTTT | CASSYSTGMNTEAFF
- | TRBJ1-2 | TRBV5-6 | 14 | - | TGTGCCAGCAGCTTGCGTGCCAGCCGTCGGGTCTACACCTTC | CASSLRASRRVYTF
TRBD2 | TRBJ2-3 | TRBV5-1 | 16 | - | TGCGCCAGCACCTGGGGCGGGACTAGGAGCACAGATACGCAGTATTTT | CASTWGGTRSTDTQYF
- | TRBJ2-7 | TRBV6-6 | 13 | - | TGTGCCAGCAGTGGGGACATACCCTACGAGCAGTACTTC | CASSGDIPYEQYF
TRBD1 | TRBJ1-2 | TRBV30 | 14 | - | TGTGCCTGGAGAGGGCAGGGGGCAAGGTATGGCTACACCTTC | CAWRGQGARYGYTF
TRBD2 | TRBJ2-1 | TRBV19 | 15 | - | TGTGCCAGTAGTATAAGTAGCGGGGCGTACAATGAGCAGTTCTTC | CASSISSGAYNEQFF
- | TRBJ2-1 | TRBV5-1 | 15 | - | TGCGCCAGCAGCGGCGACTTAAAGACCTACAATGAGCAGTTCTTC | CASSGDLKTYNEQFF
- | TRBJ2-3 | TRBV12-2 | 18 | - | TGTGCAAGTCGCTGCCGTTACGCAGGACAGGGGGGCCCAGATACGCAGTATTTT | CASRCRYAGQGGPDTQYF
TRBD1 | TRBJ1-2 | TRBV4-2 | 16 | - | TGTGCCAGCAGCCCCCCACCGGGACAGACAAAATATGGCTACACCTTC | CASSPPPGQTKYGYTF
- | TRBJ2-3 | TRBV7-7 | 17 | - | TGTGCTAGCAGCTTAGCTTTAACAGGGCCCGGCACAGATACGCAGTATTTT | CASSLALTGPGTDTQYF
TRBD1 | TRBJ1-5 | TRBV6-6 | 13 | once | TGTGCCAGCAAGGGGGCTGGCAATCAGCCCCAGCATTTT | CASKGAGNQPQHF
- | TRBJ2-7 | TRBV20-1 | 11 | - | TGCAGTGCCCGGGATCCCGGGGAGCAGTACTTC | CSARDPGEQYF
- | TRBJ2-2 | TRBV19 | 15 | - | TGTGCCAGTAGTGTCAGACTAGCGAACACCGGGGAGCTGTTTTTT | CASSVRLANTGELFF
TRBD1 | TRBJ1-2 | TRBV6-6 | 14 | - | TGTGCCAGCAGTCAGCCGGGACAGACACATGGCTACACCTTC | CASSQPGQTHGYTF
- | TRBJ2-7 | TRBV11-2 | 14 | - | TGTGCCAGCAGCCTATCGGACCGGGACTACGAGCAGTACTTC | CASSLSDRDYEQYF
- | TRBJ2-1 | TRBV2 | 13 | - | TGTGCCAGCAGTCAAGACCGAGACAATGAGCAGTTCTTC | CASSQDRDNEQFF
- | TRBJ1-1 | TRBV7-3 | 12 | - | TGTGCCAGCAGCCGAACCGGGGGGTTGGCTTTCTTT | CASSRTGGLAFF
TRBD2 | TRBJ2-7 | TRBV18 | 14 | - | TGTGCCAGCTCACAGGGGACTACATCCTACGAGCAGTACTTC | CASSQGTTSYEQYF
TRBD2 | TRBJ2-1 | TRBV19 | 13 | - | TGTGCCAGTAGCAGCGGGGGGACCAATGAGCAGTTCTTC | CASSSGGTNEQFF
- | TRBJ2-3 | TRBV21-1 | 16 | - | TGTGCCAGCAGTCGACTAGCGGGGCCTATCACAGATACGCAGTATTTT | CASSRLAGPITDTQYF
- | TRBJ2-5 | TRBV5-1 | 15 | once | TGCGCCAGCAGCTTGACGGACGGAAGGGGGGAGACCCAGTACTTC | CASSLTDGRGETQYF
- | TRBJ2-7 | TRBV5-4 | 13 | - | TGTGCCAGCAGCTTCGGCGGTGGACTCGAGCAGTACTTC | CASSFGGGLEQYF
- | TRBJ1-1 | TRBV5-6 | 14 | - | TGTGCCAGCAGCCCGACCCGGAGGGACACTGAAGCTTTCTTT | CASSPTRRDTEAFF
TRBD1 | TRBJ1-2 | TRBV13 | 16 | once | TGTGCCAGCAGCTTAGTGGAGGGGGCGGAAAACTATGGCTACACCTTC | CASSLVEGAENYGYTF
- | TRBJ2-7 | TRBV7-8 | 12 | - | TGTGCCAGCAGCTTAGATATAGCTGGGCAGTACTTC | CASSLDIAGQYF
TRBD2 | TRBJ2-2 | TRBV7-9 | 15 | - | TGTGCCAGCAGCTTAGTAACGGGGGGCACCGGGGAGCTGTTTTTT | CASSLVTGGTGELFF
- | TRBJ2-7 | TRBV10-3 | 14 | - | TGTGCCATCAATCCGGGAAGGGTCCCCTACGAGCAGTACTTC | CAINPGRVPYEQYF